This T cell receptor (beta chain) was observed in a study of cytomegalovirus exposure and HLA in healthy donors. Across the study: In an early release, HLA-typed donors contributed approximately 82 million unique TCR sequences. Findings and caveats of the study: The study recorded 150 to 200 TCR beta chains that were cytomegalovirus-associated. As was reported, the classifier diagnosed cytomegalovirus status with high specificity and sensitivity.

On this clone itself: Its antigen remains unidentified.

PCR employed 60 Vbeta and 13 Jbeta primers. Produced via immunoSEQ multiplex PCR; TCRdb's table is partial and in-frame only. The sample holds 200,000 or so clones, more than 70% seen once. From germline, CDR1 is MNHEY and CDR2 SMNVEV (reference sequence). CDR3 length: 14 amino acids. V was clipped by 11 bases and J by 0 bases; unmatched bases: 7. The sequence was collected from a boy younger than 18 in good health and CMV-seronegative. The source material was PBMCs. The chain links TRBV27 to TRBJ1-5, with 7 bases matching TRBD1. The CDR3 DNA follows: TGTGCCTCCGCGAGGGGGCATAGCAATCAGCCCCAGCATTTT. It specifies CASARGHSNQPQHF.